Here is one TCR beta chain with its context. This sample is part of a study of blood T cells in healthy people across ages. V was cut by 5 bases and J by 4 bases, with 9 bases left in between. CDR3 length equals 13 residues. Germline V lookup: CDR1 MNHNY, CDR2 SVGAGI (reference sequence). A sample-barcoded 5' primer and a J-beta primer mix were used in a second PCR of about 7 to 12 cycles. TCRdb re-analysed the 5' RACE reads in MiXCR, keeping a single row per CDR3 protein. Here the sample spans about 1.5 million distinct CDR3 sequences, 42% being singletons. The receptor comes from a woman between 18 and 30 years old in good health. Sequences were obtained from blood. This chain links TRBV6-6 with TRBJ1-5; D unclear. The CDR3 loop reads CASSHYPNQPQHF. Written as DNA, the CDR3 is TGTGCCAGCAGTCACTACCCAAATCAGCCCCAGCATTTT.